Listed here are 10 T cell receptor beta chains from one sample, sequenced in a study of beta chain features in type 1 diabetes. Expressed TCRB transcripts were sequenced after all isolated RNA was converted to cDNA. Sequenced by immunoSEQ multiplex PCR; TCRdb stores in-frame clones only, minus some. The data contain about 900,000 clones, 17% of them singletons. The source material was naive CD4+ T cells from blood. The source of these receptors is a woman in her late teens or twenties in good health.

The chain recombines TRBV4-2 with TRBJ1-2; D is possibly TRBD1 (5 bases). Trimming left V 0 bases short and J 4 bases short, with 9 bases between. Germline CDR1 reads LGHNA; CDR2 reads YNFKEQ. CDR3 length: 14 amino acids. The CDR3, as DNA: TGTGCCAGCAGCCAAGAGGGCAGGGCCTATGGCTACACCTTC. Encoded protein: CASSQEGRAYGYTF.

This clone was detected only a few times. The rearrangement joins TRBV7-9 to TRBJ2-5; TRBD2 matches 11 bases. V gave up 8 bases and J gave up 4 bases; unmatched junction bases: 3. Germline assignment: CDR1 SEHNR and CDR2 FQNEAQ (reference sequence). The CDR3 totals 13 residues. This chain's CDR3 is CASSGLAGETQYF. DNA of the CDR3: TGTGCCAGCTCCGGACTAGCGGGAGAGACCCAGTACTTC.

The chain links TRBV13 to TRBJ2-7; no clear D gene. Trimming pared 0 bases from V and 12 bases from J, leaving 18 bases between. CDR1 is PRHDT and CDR2 is FYEKMQ in the germline V gene (reference sequence). The CDR3 has 14 residues. In DNA, the CDR3 is TGTGCCAGCAGCTTAGGCCACGCTAGAATCGGGTCGTACTTC. Translating gives CASSLGHARIGSYF.

The rearrangement joins TRBV28 to TRBJ2-7; weak D call: TRBD2 (5 bases). Germline V gene data show CDR1 as MDHEN and CDR2 as SYDVKM. Trimming removed 2 bases from V and 6 bases from J, with 17 bases in between. This CDR3 comprises 15 residues. This CDR3 is CASSLGSGGPLEQYF. DNA of the CDR3: TGTGCCAGCAGTTTAGGGAGCGGCGGTCCTCTCGAGCAGTACTTC.

The CDR3 DNA is TGTGCCAGTAGTCCGACCGCACTAGCGGGAGTTGGTGGCTTCGGAAATGAGCAGTTCTTC. This gives the protein CASSPTALAGVGGFGNEQFF. The chain has TRBV19 and TRBJ2-1; 11 bases map to TRBD2. In germline, CDR1 is LNHDA, CDR2 SQIVND (reference sequence). The CDR3 extends over 20 amino acids. V shed 5 bases, J shed 7 bases, and the junction held 22 bases outside the gene matches.

The rearrangement joins TRBV18 to TRBJ2-1, with D unresolved. The V end was cut by 4 bases, the J end by 12 bases, with 10 bases between. This CDR3 is 11 amino acids long. In germline, CDR1 is KGHSH, CDR2 LQKENI. The CDR3 sequence: CASSLRHGQFF. The CDR3 DNA reads as TGTGCCAGCTCACTTAGACACGGGCAGTTCTTC.

This clone was seen more than once but under ten times. V and J are TRBV4-2 and TRBJ2-7; D remains unclear. Trimming stripped 0 bases from V and 3 bases from J, with 12 bases between. Looked up from germline, CDR1 is LGHNA and CDR2 is YNFKEQ. The CDR3 sequence is 15 residues long. CDR3 loop: CASSQETRAFYEQYF. The CDR3, as DNA: TGTGCCAGCAGCCAAGAGACACGGGCCTTCTACGAGCAGTACTTC.

This clone has just a few counts. The chain uses TRBV4-3 and TRBJ1-2; 8 nucleotides align to TRBD1. Germline CDR1 and CDR2: LGHNA and YSLEER. The CDR3 spans 13 residues. The V segment lost 3 bases and the J segment 8 bases; nucleotides outside the gene matches: 5. The CDR3 DNA sequence: TGCGCCAGCAGCCAGTCGACAGGGGAGGGCTACACCTTC. Its protein product is CASSQSTGEGYTF.

This sequence joins TRBV21-1 and TRBJ1-5; the table's D gene call, TRBD1, was not cross checked with the DNA. TRBV21-1 is deemed a pseudogene. The CDR3 has 18 amino acids. CDR3 coding DNA: TGTGCCAGCAGCTCCGTCGTACGGCCTGGGCCGGGCAATCAGCCCCAGCATTTT. This translates into CASSSVVRPGPGNQPQHF.

This clone was detected a few times. This chain joins TRBV7-8 and TRBJ2-2; D is unclear. V lost 2 bases and J 7 bases, leaving 5 bases between the germline ends. The CDR3 sequence is 12 residues long. Germline CDR1 and CDR2: SGHVS and FQNEAQ. Here the CDR3 DNA reads TGTGCCAGCAGCTTAAATGGCGGGGAGCTGTTTTTT. It codes for CASSLNGGELFF.